Sequencing of this T cell receptor beta chain was carried out in a study of blood T cell repertoires in COVID-19. Study-wide context: Italy, Spain and the United States were the sources of the convalescent and acute COVID-19 samples. In each case, the material was cDNA or gDNA derived from T cells, B-cell-depleted T cells, or PBMCs.

Germline V CDR1 and CDR2: SGDLS, YYNGEE. The CDR3 sequence is 15 residues long. J gave up 4 bases and V 3 bases, and 6 bases lay outside the gene matches. In the original workflow: It was from reference gene primer amplification that nucleated cell counts were estimated. Method: immunoSEQ multiplex PCR; TCRdb's copy keeps in-frame clones and lacks some. The DNA gave D and trimming, while V, J and clone size come from that table. The data hold approximately 100,000 clones, with roughly nine tenths observed a single time. The clonotype originates from a man aged 50 or older with acute or convalescent COVID-19. Sequencing was done on a sample of peripheral blood. The V and J genes are TRBV9 and TRBJ2-7; 11 nucleotides align to TRBD2. In DNA form, the CDR3 reads TGTGCCAGCAGCGGCCCCGGGACTAGCGGTTACGAGCAGTACTTC. Protein sequence: CASSGPGTSGYEQYF.